This T cell receptor beta chain emerged from a study of shared clonotypes between healthy human individuals. Points from the study as a whole: Blood was the sole source, and tissue repertoires probably differ. Against clonotypes common to all four donors, non-shared ones had lower generation probabilities.

Germline values: CDR1 SGHTA, CDR2 FQGNSA. The ends lost 1 base at V and 1 base at J; junction bases unmatched: 7. The CDR3 has 17 residues. The method was immunoSEQ multiplex PCR; TCRdb's version includes in-frame clones alone and lacks a portion of them. The sample has millions of clones; 90% to 95% are singletons. About this clone itself: Its antigen is unknown.

The TCR sequence derives from a young man in good health. The rearrangement joins TRBV7-2 to TRBJ2-7; TRBD1 aligns across 10 bases. Sequences were obtained from naive CD4+ T cells sorted from blood. Subset in this sample: CD45RA+ positively selected. In DNA form, the CDR3 reads TGTGCCAGCAGCTTAGTACTAGGGGGACAGGGGTCCTACGAGCAGTACTTC. Amino acid sequence: CASSLVLGGQGSYEQYF.